Listed below are T cell receptor beta chains from one sample, sequenced in a study of cytomegalovirus exposure and HLA in healthy donors. The assay was immunoSEQ multiplex PCR, and TCRdb's table has in-frame clones only and misses some. Its table lists about 140,000 clones. The sequencing input was PBMCs. These receptors were collected from a male donor in good health and CMV-seronegative. Each CDR3 is given with its conserved first and last residue. The order of the fields is D gene, V gene, J gene, CDR3 protein, CDR3 DNA. A D gene is named only where the DNA matches it firmly.

d_gene: .
v_gene: TRBV18
j_gene: TRBJ1-6
CDR3aa: CASSPPDRQGLLHF
CDR3nt: TGTGCCAGCTCACCACCGGACCGTCAGGGCCTCCTCCACTTT

d_gene: .
v_gene: TRBV29-1
j_gene: TRBJ2-7
CDR3aa: CSVGSDSYEQYF
CDR3nt: TGCAGCGTTGGCAGTGACTCCTACGAGCAGTACTTC

d_gene: .
v_gene: TRBV5-6
j_gene: TRBJ2-5
CDR3aa: CASSLGRGRETQYF
CDR3nt: TGTGCCAGCAGCCTGGGGAGGGGGCGGGAGACCCAGTACTTC

d_gene: TRBD1
v_gene: TRBV18
j_gene: TRBJ1-1
CDR3aa: CASSPRQGSVNTEAFF
CDR3nt: TGTGCCAGCTCACCCAGACAGGGATCGGTGAACACTGAAGCTTTCTTT

d_gene: .
v_gene: TRBV27
j_gene: TRBJ2-5
CDR3aa: CASSPSIETRETQYF
CDR3nt: TGTGCCAGCAGCCCAAGTATAGAGACTAGGGAGACCCAGTACTTC

d_gene: .
v_gene: TRBV7-8
j_gene: TRBJ1-2
CDR3aa: CASSLDKTTFYGYTF
CDR3nt: TGTGCCAGCAGCTTAGATAAGACAACCTTCTATGGCTACACCTTC

d_gene: TRBD1
v_gene: TRBV30
j_gene: TRBJ1-2
CDR3aa: CAFIGTGVGYTF
CDR3nt: TGTGCATTCATTGGGACAGGGGTGGGCTACACCTTC

d_gene: .
v_gene: TRBV30
j_gene: TRBJ1-1
CDR3aa: CAWRSGQDTEAFF
CDR3nt: TGTGCCTGGAGATCGGGACAAGACACTGAAGCTTTCTTT

d_gene: .
v_gene: TRBV19
j_gene: TRBJ2-1
CDR3aa: CASSPNNPMDEQFF
CDR3nt: TGTGCCAGTAGTCCTAATAATCCTATGGATGAGCAGTTCTTC

d_gene: TRBD2
v_gene: TRBV4-2
j_gene: TRBJ2-7
CDR3aa: CASSQDKRLAGDENYEQYF
CDR3nt: TGTGCCAGCAGCCAAGATAAAAGACTAGCGGGAGACGAGAACTACGAGCAGTACTTC

d_gene: .
v_gene: TRBV30
j_gene: TRBJ1-2
CDR3aa: CAWSTGSNYGYTF
CDR3nt: TGTGCCTGGTCGACAGGATCTAACTATGGCTACACCTTC

d_gene: .
v_gene: TRBV30
j_gene: TRBJ1-1
CDR3aa: CAWIRVTEAFF
CDR3nt: TGTGCCTGGATCAGGGTTACTGAAGCTTTCTTT

d_gene: TRBD1
v_gene: TRBV6-1
j_gene: TRBJ1-2
CDR3aa: CASSEMRRQGFAYTF
CDR3nt: TGTGCCAGCAGTGAAATGCGTAGACAGGGATTTGCCTACACCTTC

d_gene: TRBD1
v_gene: TRBV15
j_gene: TRBJ1-5
CDR3aa: CATSRDLNRDRVNQPQHF
CDR3nt: TGTGCCACCAGCAGAGACCTAAACCGGGACAGGGTCAATCAGCCCCAGCATTTT

d_gene: .
v_gene: TRBV2
j_gene: TRBJ2-7
CDR3aa: CASSRDSLISEQYF
CDR3nt: TGTGCCAGCAGCAGAGACAGTCTTATAAGCGAGCAGTACTTC

d_gene: .
v_gene: TRBV5-1
j_gene: TRBJ2-5
CDR3aa: CASTRTQLSQETQYF
CDR3nt: TGCGCCAGCACCCGGACACAGCTCTCCCAAGAGACCCAGTACTTC

d_gene: TRBD1
v_gene: TRBV29-1
j_gene: TRBJ2-3
CDR3aa: CSVRQGRSDTQYF
CDR3nt: TGCAGCGTGCGACAGGGTCGCTCAGATACGCAGTATTTT

d_gene: TRBD2
v_gene: TRBV19
j_gene: TRBJ2-1
CDR3aa: CASTTSGTYNEQFF
CDR3nt: TGTGCCAGTACAACTAGCGGGACCTACAATGAGCAGTTCTTC

d_gene: .
v_gene: TRBV6-5
j_gene: TRBJ2-7
CDR3aa: CASSYEGLGYEQYF
CDR3nt: TGTGCCAGCAGTTACGAGGGTTTGGGCTACGAGCAGTACTTC

d_gene: .
v_gene: TRBV6-5
j_gene: TRBJ2-4
CDR3aa: CASSYRDNKNIQYF
CDR3nt: TGTGCCAGCAGTTACCGGGACAACAAAAACATTCAGTACTTC

d_gene: .
v_gene: TRBV2
j_gene: TRBJ2-7
CDR3aa: CASSEEQGTPYEQYF
CDR3nt: TGTGCCAGCAGTGAAGAACAGGGTACCCCCTACGAGCAGTACTTC

d_gene: TRBD1
v_gene: TRBV15
j_gene: TRBJ1-2
CDR3aa: CATGRERTGHGYTF
CDR3nt: TGTGCCACCGGCAGAGAAAGGACAGGGCATGGCTACACCTTC

d_gene: .
v_gene: TRBV9
j_gene: TRBJ2-3
CDR3aa: CASSVSGGYTDTQYF
CDR3nt: TGTGCCAGCAGCGTAAGCGGCGGATACACAGATACGCAGTATTTT

d_gene: .
v_gene: TRBV4-1
j_gene: TRBJ2-7
CDR3aa: CASSQDRVGEQYF
CDR3nt: TGCGCCAGCAGCCAAGATCGGGTGGGCGAGCAGTACTTC

d_gene: .
v_gene: TRBV5-6
j_gene: TRBJ2-5
CDR3aa: CASSLFLGAQETQYF
CDR3nt: TGTGCCAGCAGCTTGTTTCTAGGGGCCCAAGAGACCCAGTACTTC

d_gene: TRBD1
v_gene: TRBV6-6
j_gene: TRBJ2-1
CDR3aa: CASSLALTGVNEQFF
CDR3nt: TGTGCCAGCAGTTTAGCTTTGACAGGGGTTAATGAGCAGTTCTTC

d_gene: .
v_gene: TRBV6-5
j_gene: TRBJ2-1
CDR3aa: CASSSLGGSYNEQFF
CDR3nt: TGTGCCAGCAGTTCGCTAGGGGGCTCCTACAATGAGCAGTTCTTC

d_gene: TRBD1
v_gene: TRBV15
j_gene: TRBJ2-7
CDR3aa: CATSVTRDSHEQYF
CDR3nt: TGTGCCACCAGCGTCACCCGGGACAGCCACGAGCAGTACTTC

d_gene: .
v_gene: TRBV9
j_gene: TRBJ2-7
CDR3aa: CASSVASDRLYEQYF
CDR3nt: TGTGCCAGCAGCGTAGCTTCAGACAGACTCTACGAGCAGTACTTC

d_gene: TRBD1
v_gene: TRBV29-1
j_gene: TRBJ2-1
CDR3aa: CSVEAAGGRFGSYNEQFF
CDR3nt: TGCAGCGTTGAGGCCGCAGGGGGTAGGTTCGGTTCCTACAATGAGCAGTTCTTC

d_gene: .
v_gene: TRBV5-1
j_gene: TRBJ2-1
CDR3aa: CASRSEGNEQFF
CDR3nt: TGCGCCAGCAGGAGCGAGGGAAATGAGCAGTTCTTC

d_gene: TRBD1
v_gene: TRBV30
j_gene: TRBJ1-1
CDR3aa: CAWTIGTATEAFF
CDR3nt: TGTGCCTGGACTATCGGGACAGCTACAGAAGCTTTCTTT

d_gene: .
v_gene: TRBV30
j_gene: TRBJ2-5
CDR3aa: CAWSVRRGETQYF
CDR3nt: TGTGCCTGGAGTGTACGAAGGGGGGAGACCCAGTACTTC

d_gene: .
v_gene: TRBV19
j_gene: TRBJ1-3
CDR3aa: CASSTPGYPGNTIYF
CDR3nt: TGTGCCAGTAGTACTCCAGGGTATCCTGGAAACACCATATATTTT

d_gene: TRBD1
v_gene: TRBV30
j_gene: TRBJ1-5
CDR3aa: CAWSVGQGGDQPQHF
CDR3nt: TGTGCCTGGAGTGTCGGACAGGGAGGGGATCAGCCCCAGCATTTT

d_gene: TRBD2
v_gene: TRBV4-1
j_gene: TRBJ2-7
CDR3aa: CASSQERELYEQYF
CDR3nt: TGCGCCAGCAGCCAAGAGCGGGAGTTGTACGAGCAGTACTTC

d_gene: TRBD1
v_gene: TRBV7-9
j_gene: TRBJ2-2
CDR3aa: CASTGQADTGELFF
CDR3nt: TGTGCCAGCACCGGACAGGCGGACACCGGGGAGCTGTTTTTT

d_gene: TRBD2
v_gene: TRBV2
j_gene: TRBJ2-5
CDR3aa: CASLGLAGGPAWGQETQYF
CDR3nt: TGTGCCAGCTTGGGACTAGCGGGAGGGCCGGCTTGGGGCCAAGAGACCCAGTACTTC

d_gene: TRBD1
v_gene: TRBV13
j_gene: TRBJ1-2
CDR3aa: CASSSRQGFGYTF
CDR3nt: TGTGCCAGCAGCTCCAGACAGGGGTTTGGCTACACCTTC

d_gene: .
v_gene: TRBV29-1
j_gene: TRBJ2-3
CDR3aa: CSVATDTQYF
CDR3nt: TGCAGCGTGGCCACAGATACGCAGTATTTT

d_gene: TRBD1
v_gene: TRBV25-1
j_gene: TRBJ2-1
CDR3aa: CASIPGGWEDNEQFF
CDR3nt: TGTGCCAGCATCCCAGGGGGCTGGGAGGACAATGAGCAGTTCTTC

d_gene: TRBD1
v_gene: TRBV27
j_gene: TRBJ1-5
CDR3aa: CASSFSQGGNQPQHF
CDR3nt: TGTGCCAGCAGTTTTTCACAGGGGGGCAATCAGCCCCAGCATTTT

d_gene: .
v_gene: TRBV19
j_gene: TRBJ2-6
CDR3aa: CASSRTSRGANVLTF
CDR3nt: TGTGCCAGTAGTAGAACGTCGCGGGGGGCCAACGTCCTGACTTTC

d_gene: .
v_gene: TRBV28
j_gene: TRBJ1-1
CDR3aa: CASRDGVRAFF
CDR3nt: TGTGCCAGCAGAGACGGGGTGCGGGCTTTCTTT

d_gene: .
v_gene: TRBV2
j_gene: TRBJ2-2
CDR3aa: CASSVRVGELFF
CDR3nt: TGTGCCAGCAGTGTCAGGGTCGGGGAGCTGTTTTTT

d_gene: TRBD1
v_gene: TRBV27
j_gene: TRBJ1-1
CDR3aa: CASSRQGNTEAFF
CDR3nt: TGTGCCAGCAGCCGACAGGGGAACACTGAAGCTTTCTTT

d_gene: TRBD2
v_gene: TRBV5-1
j_gene: TRBJ2-1
CDR3aa: CASSLAGGRAASYNEQFF
CDR3nt: TGCGCCAGCAGCTTGGCGGGGGGGAGGGCGGCTTCCTACAATGAGCAGTTCTTC

d_gene: TRBD2
v_gene: TRBV9
j_gene: TRBJ2-5
CDR3aa: CASSVSAGGGETQYF
CDR3nt: TGTGCCAGCAGCGTATCGGCGGGAGGGGGAGAGACCCAGTACTTC

d_gene: TRBD1
v_gene: TRBV6-6
j_gene: TRBJ1-2
CDR3aa: CASRDSANYGYTF
CDR3nt: TGTGCCAGCCGGGACAGCGCTAACTATGGCTACACCTTC

d_gene: .
v_gene: TRBV2
j_gene: TRBJ2-3
CDR3aa: CASSREWDGTQYF
CDR3nt: TGTGCCTCCTCCCGGGAGTGGGACGGTACGCAGTATTTT

d_gene: .
v_gene: TRBV7-9
j_gene: TRBJ2-6
CDR3aa: CASSLAGLTGANVLTF
CDR3nt: TGTGCCAGCAGCTTAGCGGGACTTACTGGGGCCAACGTCCTGACTTTC

d_gene: TRBD1
v_gene: TRBV5-6
j_gene: TRBJ2-7
CDR3aa: CASSSGTGWSYEQYF
CDR3nt: TGTGCCAGCAGTTCTGGGACAGGGTGGTCCTACGAGCAGTACTTC